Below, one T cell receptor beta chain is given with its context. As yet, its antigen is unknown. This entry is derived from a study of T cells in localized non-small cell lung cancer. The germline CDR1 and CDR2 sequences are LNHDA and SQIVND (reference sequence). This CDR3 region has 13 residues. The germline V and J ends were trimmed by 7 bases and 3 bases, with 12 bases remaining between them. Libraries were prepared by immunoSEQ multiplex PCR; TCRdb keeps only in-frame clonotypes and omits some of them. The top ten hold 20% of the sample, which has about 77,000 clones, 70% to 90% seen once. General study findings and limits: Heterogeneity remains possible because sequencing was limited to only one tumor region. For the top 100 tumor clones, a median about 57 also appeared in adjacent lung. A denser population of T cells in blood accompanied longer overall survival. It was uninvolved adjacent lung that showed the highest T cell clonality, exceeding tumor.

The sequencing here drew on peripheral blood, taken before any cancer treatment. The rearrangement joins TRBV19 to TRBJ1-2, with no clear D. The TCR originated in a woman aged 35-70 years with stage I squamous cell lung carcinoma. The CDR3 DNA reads TGTGCCAGTAATAAGAACAGCGACTATGGCTACACCTTC. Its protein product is CASNKNSDYGYTF.